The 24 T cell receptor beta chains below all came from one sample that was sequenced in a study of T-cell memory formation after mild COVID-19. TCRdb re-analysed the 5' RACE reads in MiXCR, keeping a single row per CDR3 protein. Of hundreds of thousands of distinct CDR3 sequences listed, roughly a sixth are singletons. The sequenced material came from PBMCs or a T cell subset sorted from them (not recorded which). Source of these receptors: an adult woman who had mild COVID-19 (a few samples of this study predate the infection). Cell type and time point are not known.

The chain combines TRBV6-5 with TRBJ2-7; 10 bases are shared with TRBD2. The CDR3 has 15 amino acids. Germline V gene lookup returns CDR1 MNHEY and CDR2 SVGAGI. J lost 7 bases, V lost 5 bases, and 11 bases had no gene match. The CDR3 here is CASSPLSGRRGEQYF. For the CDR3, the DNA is TGTGCCAGCAGTCCCCTTAGCGGGAGGAGAGGGGAGCAGTACTTC.

The CDR3 sequence: CASSGRRTSGAYNEQFF. CDR3 nucleotides: TGTGCCAGCAGCGGCCGACGGACTAGCGGTGCCTACAATGAGCAGTTCTTC. The chain uses TRBV11-3 and TRBJ2-1, with 10 bases matching TRBD2. V gave up 5 bases and J gave up 2 bases; unmatched junction bases: 9. CDR1 and CDR2 (germline): SGHNT, YENEEA. CDR3 length: 17 amino acids.

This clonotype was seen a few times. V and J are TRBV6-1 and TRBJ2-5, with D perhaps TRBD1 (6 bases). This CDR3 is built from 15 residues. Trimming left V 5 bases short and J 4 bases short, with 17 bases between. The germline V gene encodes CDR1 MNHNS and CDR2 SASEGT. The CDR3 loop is CASSQTGRGPETQYF. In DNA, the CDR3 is TGTGCCAGCAGTCAGACAGGCCGTGGGCCAGAGACCCAGTACTTC.

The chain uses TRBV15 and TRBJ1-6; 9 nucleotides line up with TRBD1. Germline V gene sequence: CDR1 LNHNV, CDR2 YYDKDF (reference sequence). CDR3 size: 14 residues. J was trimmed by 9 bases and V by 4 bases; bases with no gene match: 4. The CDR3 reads CATSTRDRVSPLHF. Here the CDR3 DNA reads TGTGCCACCAGCACCCGGGACAGGGTTTCACCCCTCCACTTT. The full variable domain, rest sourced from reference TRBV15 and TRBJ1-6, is DAMVIQNPRYQVTQFGKPVTLSCSQTLNHNVMYWYQQKSSQAPKLLFHYYDKDFNNEADTPDNFQSRRPNTSFCFLDIRSPGLGDTAMYLCATSTRDRVSPLHFGNGTRLTVT.

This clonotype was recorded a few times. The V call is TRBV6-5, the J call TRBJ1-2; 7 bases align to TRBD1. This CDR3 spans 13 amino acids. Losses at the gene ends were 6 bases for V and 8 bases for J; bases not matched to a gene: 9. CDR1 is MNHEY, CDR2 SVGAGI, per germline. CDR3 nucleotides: TGTGCCAGCAGCTCCGGGACAGTTGGGGGCTACACCTTC. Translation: CASSSGTVGGYTF.

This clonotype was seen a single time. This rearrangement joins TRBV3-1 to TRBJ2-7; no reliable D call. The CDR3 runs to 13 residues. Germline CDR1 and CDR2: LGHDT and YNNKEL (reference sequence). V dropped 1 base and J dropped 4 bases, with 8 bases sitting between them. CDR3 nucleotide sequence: TGTGCCAGCAGCCAAGTCATGGGTTACGAGCAGTACTTC. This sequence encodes CASSQVMGYEQYF.

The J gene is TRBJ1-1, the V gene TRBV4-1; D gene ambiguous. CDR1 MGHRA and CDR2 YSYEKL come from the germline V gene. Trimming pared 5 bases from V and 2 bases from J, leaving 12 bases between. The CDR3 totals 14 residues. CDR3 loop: CASSRFSSNTEAFF. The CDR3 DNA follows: TGCGCCAGCAGCAGGTTCAGTTCAAACACTGAAGCTTTCTTT.

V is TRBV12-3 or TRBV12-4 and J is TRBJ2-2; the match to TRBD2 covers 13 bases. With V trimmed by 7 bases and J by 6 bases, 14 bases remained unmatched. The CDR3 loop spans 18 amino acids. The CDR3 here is CASTPTLTSGRAAGELFF. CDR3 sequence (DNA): TGTGCCAGCACCCCGACCCTTACTAGCGGGAGGGCCGCCGGGGAGCTGTTTTTT.

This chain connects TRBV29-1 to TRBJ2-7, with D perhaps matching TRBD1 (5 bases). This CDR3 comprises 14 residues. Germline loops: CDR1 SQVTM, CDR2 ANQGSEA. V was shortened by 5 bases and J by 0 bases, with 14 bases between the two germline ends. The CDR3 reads CSVLGQTSSYEQYF. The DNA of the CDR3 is TGCAGCGTTCTGGGGCAGACGTCCTCCTACGAGCAGTACTTC.

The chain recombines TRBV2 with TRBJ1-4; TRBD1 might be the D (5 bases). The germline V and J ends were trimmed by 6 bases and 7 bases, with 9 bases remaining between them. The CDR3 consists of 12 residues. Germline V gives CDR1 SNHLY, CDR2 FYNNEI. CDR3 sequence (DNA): TGTGCCAGCAGGGCAGGGTTTGAAAAACTGTTTTTT. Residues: CASRAGFEKLFF.

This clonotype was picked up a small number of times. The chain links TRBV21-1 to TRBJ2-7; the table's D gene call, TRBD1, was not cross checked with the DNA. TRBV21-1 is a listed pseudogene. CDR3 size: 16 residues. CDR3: CASTNPQGAREYEQYF. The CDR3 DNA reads TGTGCCAGCACCAACCCACAGGGGGCGCGAGAATACGAGCAGTACTTC.

The CDR3 DNA is TGTGCCACCAGCAGAGATCACCAGGAAGGTTACGAGCAGTACTTC. Protein: CATSRDHQEGYEQYF. V gene TRBV15 combines with J gene TRBJ2-7; D gene unclear. The CDR3 is 15 amino acids. Germline CDR1 and CDR2: LNHNV and YYDKDF (reference sequence). Trimming removed 0 bases from V and 4 bases from J, with 13 bases in between.

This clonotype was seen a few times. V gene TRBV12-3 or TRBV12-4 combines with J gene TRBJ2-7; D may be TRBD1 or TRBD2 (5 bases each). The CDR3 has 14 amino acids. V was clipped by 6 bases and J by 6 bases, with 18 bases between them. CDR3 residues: CASRPEVPGSEQYF. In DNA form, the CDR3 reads TGTGCCAGCAGACCCGAGGTCCCAGGGAGCGAGCAGTACTTC.

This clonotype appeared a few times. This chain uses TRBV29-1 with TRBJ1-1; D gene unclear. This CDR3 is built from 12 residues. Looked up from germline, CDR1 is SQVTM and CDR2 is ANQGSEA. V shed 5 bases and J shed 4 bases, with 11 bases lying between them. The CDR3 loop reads CSVLAAVTEAFF. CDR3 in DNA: TGCAGCGTTTTGGCGGCGGTCACTGAAGCTTTCTTT.

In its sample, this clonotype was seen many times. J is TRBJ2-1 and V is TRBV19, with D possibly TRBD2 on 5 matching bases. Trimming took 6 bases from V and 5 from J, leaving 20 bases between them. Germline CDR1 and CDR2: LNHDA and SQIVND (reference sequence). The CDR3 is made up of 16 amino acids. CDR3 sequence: CASREIHEGLHNEQFF. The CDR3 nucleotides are TGTGCCAGTAGGGAGATACACGAGGGCCTGCACAATGAGCAGTTCTTC.

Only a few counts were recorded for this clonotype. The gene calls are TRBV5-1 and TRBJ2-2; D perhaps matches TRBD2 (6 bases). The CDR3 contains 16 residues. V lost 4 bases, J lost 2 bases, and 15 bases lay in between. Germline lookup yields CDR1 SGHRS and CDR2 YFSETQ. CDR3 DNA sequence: TGCGCCAGCAGCCCCGGGGGACGCTACAACACCGGGGAGCTGTTTTTT. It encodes CASSPGGRYNTGELFF.

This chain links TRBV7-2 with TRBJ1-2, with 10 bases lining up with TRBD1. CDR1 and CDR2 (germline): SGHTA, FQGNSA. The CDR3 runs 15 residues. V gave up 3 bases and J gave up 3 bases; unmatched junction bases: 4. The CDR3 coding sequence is TGTGCCAGCAGCTTGGCGACAGGGGGCGACTATGGCTACACCTTC. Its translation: CASSLATGGDYGYTF. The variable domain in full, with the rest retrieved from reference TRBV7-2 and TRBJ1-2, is GAGVSQSPSNKVTEKGKDVELRCDPISGHTALYWYRQSLGQGLEFLIYFQGNSAPDKSGLPSDRFSAERTGGSVSTLTIQRTQQEDSAVYLCASSLATGGDYGYTFGSGTRLTVV.

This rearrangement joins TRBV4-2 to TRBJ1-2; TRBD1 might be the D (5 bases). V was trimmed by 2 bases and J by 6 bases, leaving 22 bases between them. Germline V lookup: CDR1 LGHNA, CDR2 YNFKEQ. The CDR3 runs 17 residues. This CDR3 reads CASSQKLKVMQGDGYTF. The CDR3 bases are TGTGCCAGCAGCCAAAAGCTTAAAGTGATGCAGGGAGATGGCTACACCTTC.

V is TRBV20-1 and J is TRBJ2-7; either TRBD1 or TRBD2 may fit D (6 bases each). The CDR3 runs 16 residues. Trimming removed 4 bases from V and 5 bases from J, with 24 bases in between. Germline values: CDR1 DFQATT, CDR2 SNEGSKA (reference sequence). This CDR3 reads CSATQYDSRGQDEQYF. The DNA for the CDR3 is TGCAGTGCTACCCAATACGATTCTCGGGGGCAGGACGAGCAGTACTTC.

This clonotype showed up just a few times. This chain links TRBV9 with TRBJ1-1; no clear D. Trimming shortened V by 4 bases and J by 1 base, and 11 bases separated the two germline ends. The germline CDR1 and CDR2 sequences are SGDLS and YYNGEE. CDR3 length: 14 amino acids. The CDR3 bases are TGTGCCAGCAGCCCCCTTCGTGAGAACACTGAAGCTTTCTTT. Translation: CASSPLRENTEAFF.

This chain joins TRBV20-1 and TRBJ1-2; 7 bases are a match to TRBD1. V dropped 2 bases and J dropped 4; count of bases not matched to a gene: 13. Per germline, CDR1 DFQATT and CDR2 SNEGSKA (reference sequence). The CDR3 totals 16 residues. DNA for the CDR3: TGCAGTGCTAGACGAGGCTTAGGGGGCGATCGCTATGGCTACACCTTC. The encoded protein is CSARRGLGGDRYGYTF.

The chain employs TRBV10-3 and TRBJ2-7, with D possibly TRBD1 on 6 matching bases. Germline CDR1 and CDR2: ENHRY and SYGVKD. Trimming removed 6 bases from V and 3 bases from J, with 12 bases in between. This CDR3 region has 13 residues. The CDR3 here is CAIRTGLSYEQYF. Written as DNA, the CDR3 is TGTGCCATCAGGACAGGCTTAAGCTACGAGCAGTACTTC.

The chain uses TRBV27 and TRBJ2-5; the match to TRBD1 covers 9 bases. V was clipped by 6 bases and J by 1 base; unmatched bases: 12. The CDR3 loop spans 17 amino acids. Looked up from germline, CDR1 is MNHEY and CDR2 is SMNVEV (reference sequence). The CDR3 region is CASSLARTGAIQETQYF. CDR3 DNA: TGTGCCAGCAGCTTAGCCCGGACAGGGGCCATCCAAGAGACCCAGTACTTC.

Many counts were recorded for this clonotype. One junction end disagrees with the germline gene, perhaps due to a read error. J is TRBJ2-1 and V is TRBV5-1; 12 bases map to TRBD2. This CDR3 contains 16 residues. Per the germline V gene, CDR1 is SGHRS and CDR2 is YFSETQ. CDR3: CASSLAGTSGYNEQFF. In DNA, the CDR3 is TGTGCCAGCAGCTTAGCCGGGACTAGCGGGTACAATGAGCAGTTCTTC.